The clone carrying this T cell receptor beta chain was seen many times. TCRdb reprocessed the 5' RACE reads via MiXCR and lists one record per CDR3 protein. The sample includes under 70,000 distinct CDR3 sequences, over 12% of them seen just once. The record originates from a study of T cells of healthy individuals. The CDR3 is made up of 17 amino acids. Germline values: CDR1 LGHNT, CDR2 FRNRAP. The V and J ends lost 6 bases and 2 bases, in that order; junction bases with no gene match: 10. The J gene is TRBJ2-7, the V gene TRBV12-5; TRBD2 matches 13 bases. The receptor was isolated from a human donor in good health. The CDR3 DNA reads TGTGCTAGTGGGCCCGGATGGACTAGCGGGGGAACCTACGAGCAGTACTTC. This translates into CASGPGWTSGGTYEQYF.